Given below is one T cell receptor beta chain in context. Its cognate antigen is unknown. The CDR3 extends over 12 amino acids. The V gene's germline CDR1 is SQVTM and CDR2 ANQGSEA. The V and J ends lost 7 bases and 4 bases respectively, with 8 bases between them. This sample stems from a study of T-cell memory formation after mild COVID-19. Study-level points and caveats: The SARS-CoV-2 specificity of second-wave clones reaching peak at day 37 remained unverified. Mostly located in CM and EM were contracting CD4+ clones, with contracting CD8+ clones located in EMRA. Day 15 to 85 contracting clones showed balanced CD4/CD8; later expanders leaned CD4+. Some SARS-CoV-2-responding clones were already detected in memory before infection.

TCRdb recomputed calls from the 5' RACE reads with MiXCR, one row per CDR3 protein. The sample includes some 320,000 distinct CDR3 sequences, approximately 15% of them seen just once. This chain connects TRBV29-1 to TRBJ2-6; D remains unclear. The sequencing input was PBMCs or a T cell subset sorted from them (not recorded which). This receptor was taken from a man aged 18 to 30 who had mild COVID-19 (a few samples of this study predate the infection). Cell type and time point are not known. CDR3 DNA: TGCAGCGCCCTGTGGGGGGCCAACGTCCTGACTTTC. Its protein is CSALWGANVLTF.